The rows below give T cell receptor beta chains drawn from one sample of a study of T-cell reconstitution after alpha-beta-depleted transplantation in children. MiXCR, applied by TCRdb to the PCR reads, yields one record per CDR3 protein. The sample holds around 700,000 distinct CDR3 sequences, around 13% seen once. Sequenced material: PBMCs, taken before TCRalphabeta/CD19-depleted stem cell transplant. The source is a girl aged 2 to 10 with congenital amegakaryocytic thrombocytopenia, due to receive a stem cell transplant. Both conserved end residues are part of each CDR3. Each record gives: clone size, D gene, V gene, J gene, CDR3 DNA, CDR3 protein. The D gene is left open where the match is weak. Rows may omit the clone size; those that give it use once, few, many or a size class.

few	TRBD2	TRBV20-1	TRBJ2-3	TGCAGTGCATACTTCGGGACTAGCGGGAGGGCGGGGGCAGATACGCAGTATTTT	CSAYFGTSGRAGADTQYF
few	.	TRBV6-1	TRBJ2-1	TGTGCCAGCAGAAATGACGGACACCGCTACAATGAGCAGTTCTTC	CASRNDGHRYNEQFF
many	TRBD2	TRBV28	TRBJ2-7	TGTGCCAGCAGTTTACCCGGGAGGTTCGAGCAGTACTTC	CASSLPGRFEQYF
many	TRBD1	TRBV5-5	TRBJ2-7	TGTGCCAGCAGCCCAGTCGGGACAGAGTCCTACGAGCAGTACTTC	CASSPVGTESYEQYF
.	.	TRBV12-3/TRBV12-4	TRBJ1-5	TGTGCCAGCAGTTTCCAAGGGGCGAGCAATCAGCCCCAGCATTTT	CASSFQGASNQPQHF
.	.	TRBV27	TRBJ2-7	TGTGCCAGCAGTTCGAAAGGGAACTACGAGCAGTACTTC	CASSSKGNYEQYF
few	.	TRBV15	TRBJ2-7	TGTGCCACCAGCGGACGGGGACTTTACGAGCAGTACTTC	CATSGRGLYEQYF
many	TRBD1	TRBV20-1	TRBJ2-2	TGCAGTGCCCGACAGGGGCACGGGGAGCTGTTTTTT	CSARQGHGELFF
many	TRBD2	TRBV12-3/TRBV12-4	TRBJ2-1	TGTGCCAGCAGTTTGACTAGCGGGAGGGTTAATGAGCAGTTCTTC	CASSLTSGRVNEQFF
many	TRBD1	TRBV5-1	TRBJ2-2	TGCGCCAGCAGCATAACAACAGGGGGGAACACCGGGGAGCTGTTTTTT	CASSITTGGNTGELFF
.	TRBD1	TRBV7-6	TRBJ1-3	TGTGCCAGCAGCACCGCAGGGGGTATTCGGAACACCATACATTTT	CASSTAGGIRNTIHF
many	.	TRBV20-1	TRBJ2-5	TGCAGTGCTATTAAGACAGGACGGTCGTACTTC	CSAIKTGRSYF
few	TRBD1	TRBV7-2	TRBJ2-2	TGTGCCAGCAGACGACCGGGACAGTCGGGCACCGGGGAGCTGTTTTTT	CASRRPGQSGTGELFF
.	.	TRBV18	TRBJ2-5	TGTGCCAGCTCACAGGGACAACAAGAGACCCAGTACTTC	CASSQGQQETQYF
few	TRBD1	TRBV30	TRBJ2-1	TGTGCCTGGAGTGTCACTACAGGGGACACCGAGCAGTTCTTC	CAWSVTTGDTEQFF
many	.	TRBV20-1	TRBJ1-4	TGCAGTGCTCCCCTTGATGAAAAACTGTTTTTT	CSAPLDEKLFF
.	.	TRBV20-1	TRBJ1-1	TGCAGTGCTAGAGGACCCTCGCCTGAAGCTTTCTTT	CSARGPSPEAFF
many	.	TRBV5-5	TRBJ2-1	TGTGCCAGCAGCTTGAAGAACAATGAGCAGTTCTTC	CASSLKNNEQFF
few	.	TRBV28	TRBJ2-7	TGTGCCAGCAGTTTAGGTCGTGAGGGCGAGCAGTACTTC	CASSLGREGEQYF
few	.	TRBV21-1	TRBJ2-7	TGTGCCAGCAGCCGGGGACAAGGAGTTCCCTACGAGCAGTACTTC	CASSRGQGVPYEQYF
many	TRBD2	TRBV12-3/TRBV12-4	TRBJ2-7	TGTGCCAGCAGTTTAGTAGCACTAGCGGTATACGAGCAGTACTTC	CASSLVALAVYEQYF
many	.	TRBV12-3/TRBV12-4	TRBJ2-5	TGTGCCAGCAGTGCGGGAACAGTCTCCTGGGAGACCCAGTACTTC	CASSAGTVSWETQYF
many	TRBD2	TRBV6-1	TRBJ2-1	TGTGCCAGCAGTGGGACTAGCGGGATAATTGCCTACAATGAGCAGTTCTTC	CASSGTSGIIAYNEQFF
.	.	TRBV12-3/TRBV12-4	TRBJ2-5	TGTGCCAGCAACACCTTAGGCGGAGAGACCCAGTACTTC	CASNTLGGETQYF
many	.	TRBV20-1	TRBJ2-2	TGCAGTGCTCCCTTAGGGCTACGCGGGGAGCTGTTTTTT	CSAPLGLRGELFF
few	.	TRBV27	TRBJ2-7	TGTGCCAGCAGTACCGGAGTAGGGTACGAGCAGTACTTC	CASSTGVGYEQYF
many	.	TRBV20-1	TRBJ1-5	TGCAGTGCTACTACGGGACGGGCCAATCAGCCCCAGCATTTT	CSATTGRANQPQHF
few	TRBD1	TRBV27	TRBJ2-7	TGTGCCAGCAGTACCCACCGACAGGGGTCCTACGAGCAGTACTTC	CASSTHRQGSYEQYF
many	TRBD2	TRBV20-1	TRBJ2-7	TGCAGTGCTAGAGACCCCGGACTAGGGAAGAGCGAGCAGTACTTC	CSARDPGLGKSEQYF
many	.	TRBV7-2	TRBJ2-5	TGTGCCAGCAGCTTAGACCTTCCAGGGCTGGGGGAGACCCAGTACTTC	CASSLDLPGLGETQYF
once	TRBD1	TRBV20-1	TRBJ1-3	TGCAGTACGAAGACAGGGGATGGAAACACCATATATTTT	CSTKTGDGNTIYF
few	.	TRBV5-1	TRBJ2-1	TGCGCCAGCAGCGTAACCGGGACATGGGCCCGCAATGAGCAGTTCTTC	CASSVTGTWARNEQFF
few	.	TRBV14	TRBJ2-2	TGTGCCAGCAGCCAAGAAAGGCAGGGTTTGTTTTTTCGCACCGGGGAGCTGTTTTTT	CASSQERQGLFFRTGELFF
many	TRBD2	TRBV7-3	TRBJ2-4	TGTGCCAGCTTGGGACTAGCGGGTGACATTCAGTACTTC	CASLGLAGDIQYF
.	.	TRBV7-2	TRBJ2-5	TGTGCCAGCAGCTTATTGCGGGGAGTGCAAGAGACCCAGTACTTC	CASSLLRGVQETQYF
few	.	TRBV7-2	TRBJ2-1	TGTGCCAGCAGCTTCCGGAGACTAACCAATGAGCAGTTCTTC	CASSFRRLTNEQFF
many	.	TRBV20-1	TRBJ2-1	TGCAGTGCTCCCAAAAGAGGGGAGTACAATGGTGAGCAGTTCTTC	CSAPKRGEYNGEQFF
few	.	TRBV20-1	TRBJ2-3	TGCAGTGCTAGTACTCTCCGGGCCCACCCTAGCACAGATACGCAGTATTTT	CSASTLRAHPSTDTQYF
.	.	TRBV5-1	TRBJ2-7	TGCGCCAGCAGCTTGTTCCCCGACAGAGCCTACGAGCAGTACTTC	CASSLFPDRAYEQYF
few	TRBD1	TRBV20-1	TRBJ2-1	TGCAGTGCTAGATGGGACAGGGCGTACAATGAGCAGTTCTTC	CSARWDRAYNEQFF
many	TRBD2	TRBV29-1	TRBJ2-2	TGCAGCGTCCAAATTAGCGGGACGAACACCGGGGAGCTGTTTTTT	CSVQISGTNTGELFF
many	.	TRBV10-2	TRBJ2-5	TGCGCCACTGCGATAGGGAGGCTGGGGGAGACCCAGTACTTC	CATAIGRLGETQYF
few	.	TRBV20-1	TRBJ1-6	TGCAGTGCTAAACCAATGACGGCTTCCAATTCACCCCTCCACTTT	CSAKPMTASNSPLHF
many	TRBD1	TRBV7-6	TRBJ1-6	TGTGCCAGCAGCCCCAACAGGGGCTCCTATAATTCACCCCTCCACTTT	CASSPNRGSYNSPLHF
few	.	TRBV12-3/TRBV12-4	TRBJ2-7	TGTGCCAGCAGTTCGGACCAGCCCGACTACGAGCAGTACTTC	CASSSDQPDYEQYF
few	TRBD2	TRBV5-1	TRBJ2-3	TGCGCCAGCAGCTTCTCTACTAGCGGCACAGATACGCAGTATTTT	CASSFSTSGTDTQYF